This paragraph covers one T cell receptor (beta chain) sequence. Clones were sequenced by immunoSEQ multiplex PCR, and TCRdb holds only the in-frame ones, with some missing. The sample holds roughly 700,000 clones, about nine tenths seen once. The sample originates from a study of shared clonotypes between healthy human individuals. CDR1 is SGHRS, CDR2 YFSETQ, per germline. The germline V and J ends were trimmed by 4 bases and 6 bases, with 20 bases remaining between them. The CDR3 is 16 amino acids. This sequence was found in a man aged 18 to 29 in good health. Some clones in this sample may be carry-over from other donors' samples. The material sequenced was memory CD8+ T cells from PBMCs. Stated subset: CD45RO+ cells pooled with CCR7-negative TemRA cells. The gene calls are TRBV5-1 and TRBJ2-1; D gene ambiguous. The CDR3 spells CASSPVETSYGNEQFF. CDR3 DNA sequence: TGCGCCAGCAGCCCGGTCGAGACATCCTACGGCAATGAGCAGTTCTTC.